This T cell receptor (beta chain) derives from a study of sequential checkpoint blockade in melanoma. Study information: Arm A got nivolumab then ipilimumab; arm B the reverse, 1:1. Each arm's sequence ended with maintenance nivolumab.

The protocol was immunoSEQ multiplex PCR, while the TCRdb copy is restricted to in-frame clones and leaves out a portion. The data hold about 20,000 clones, with just under 75% observed a single time. Regarding treatment: randomized to nivolumab then ipilimumab (arm A) or the reverse (arm B). Patients had received no earlier DNA-damaging chemotherapy. Live CD3+CD8+ CD19− CD56− cells were sorted from PBMCs. Sequences were derived from CD8+ T cells sorted from blood (inferred from file names), sampled from a patient given nivolumab and ipilimumab in sequence. This sequence originates from a human donor with melanoma.

Here the CDR3 DNA reads TGCGCCAGCAGCCAAGACCCCACAGGGGTTGAAGCTTTCTTT. Translation: CASSQDPTGVEAFF. V is TRBV4-1 and J is TRBJ1-1; 7 bases agree with TRBD1. The CDR3 runs 14 residues. The germline CDR1 and CDR2 sequences are MGHRA and YSYEKL. The J segment lost 7 bases and the V segment lost 0 bases, leaving 5 bases of the junction unmatched.